Following are 10 T cell receptor beta chains from one sample sequenced in a study of shared clonotypes between healthy human individuals. Terminally differentiated effector memory CD45RA+ cells were excluded by CCR7 positive selection of CD45RO-negative cells. Generated by immunoSEQ multiplex PCR, the TCRdb table keeps only in-frame clones and is missing some. The top ten hold 1.5% to 2% of the sample, which has about 2.1 million clones, 80% to 95% seen once. Sequencing was done on a sample of naive CD8+ T cells from PBMCs. The receptors stem from a man aged 18 to 29 in good health. Some clones in this sample may be carry-over from other donors' samples.

The rearrangement uses TRBV6-1 and TRBJ1-4, with TRBD1 identical over 7 bases. CDR1 and CDR2 from the germline V gene are MNHNS and SASEGT. J was trimmed by 6 bases and V by 0 bases; bases with no gene match: 13. The CDR3 sequence is 18 residues long. The CDR3 DNA is TGTGCCAGCAGTGAAGCTGACGGGACAGTCTTAAGGGATGAAAAACTGTTTTTT. Its translation: CASSEADGTVLRDEKLFF.

The count of this clone is one. The chain employs TRBV27 and TRBJ2-2, with 13 bases lining up with TRBD2. CDR1 is MNHEY and CDR2 is SMNVEV in the germline V gene (reference sequence). Trimming removed 1 base from V and 4 bases from J; junction bases left unmatched: 3. The CDR3 has 17 residues. The CDR3, as DNA: TGTGCCAGCAGTTTATTGGGGACTAGCGGGACCACCGGGGAGCTGTTTTTT. It translates to CASSLLGTSGTTGELFF.

The V call is TRBV4-3, the J call TRBJ2-5, with D uncertain. V dropped 3 bases and J dropped 1 base, with 12 bases sitting between them. CDR3 length equals 15 residues. Germline V CDR1 and CDR2: LGHNA, YSLEER. The CDR3 here is CASSHLLAAQETQYF. The DNA of the CDR3 is TGCGCCAGCAGCCACCTCCTGGCGGCCCAAGAGACCCAGTACTTC.

This clone is a singleton in its sample. J is TRBJ2-1 and V is TRBV5-6; the D gene is possibly TRBD1 (6 bases). The CDR3 has 16 residues. The germline gives CDR1 SGHDT, CDR2 YYEEEE. Trimming left V 4 bases short and J 0 bases short, with 14 bases between. The CDR3 here is CASSPRGFSSYNEQFF. The CDR3 DNA is TGTGCCAGCAGCCCCAGGGGCTTCAGCTCCTACAATGAGCAGTTCTTC.

This chain joins TRBV7-9 and TRBJ2-2; D call uncertain. Germline CDR1 SEHNR, CDR2 FQNEAQ (reference sequence). CDR3 size: 12 residues. V was pared by 6 bases and J by 4 bases, with 6 bases between. The CDR3 loop reads CASRPTTGELFF. The CDR3 DNA is TGTGCCAGCAGACCGACCACCGGGGAGCTGTTTTTT. The complete variable domain, with remaining parts taken from reference TRBV7-9 and TRBJ2-2, reads DTGVSQNPRHKITKRGQNVTFRCDPISEHNRLYWYRQTLGQGPEFLTYFQNEAQLEKSRLLSDRFSAERPKGSFSTLEIQRTEQGDSAMYLCASRPTTGELFFGEGSRLTVL.

V is TRBV27 and J is TRBJ1-5; 9 nucleotides align to TRBD1. This CDR3 region has 18 residues. Germline values: CDR1 MNHEY, CDR2 SMNVEV (reference sequence). V lost 5 bases and J lost 0; bases outside the gene matches: 11. CDR3 nucleotide sequence: TGTGCCAGCAGTGATACGGACAGGGGCTGTTATAGCAATCAGCCCCAGCATTTT. Translated, it gives CASSDTDRGCYSNQPQHF.

The genes are TRBV4-1 and TRBJ1-1; D is unresolved. The V end lost 2 bases, the J end lost 0 bases, and 4 bases lay between the germline ends. The CDR3 extends over 13 amino acids. Germline V gives CDR1 MGHRA, CDR2 YSYEKL. The DNA of the CDR3 is TGCGCCAGCAGCCAACAGATGAACACTGAAGCTTTCTTT. Encoded protein: CASSQQMNTEAFF.

On this clone: The sample holds other DNA sequences that translate to the same CDR3. This chain connects TRBV5-6 to TRBJ1-3, with D hard to call. The length of the CDR3 is 13 residues. Per germline, CDR1 SGHDT and CDR2 YYEEEE. Trimming pared 2 bases from V and 2 bases from J, leaving 5 bases between. The CDR3 region is CASSFGTGNTIYF. CDR3 nucleotides: TGTGCCAGCAGCTTCGGAACTGGAAACACCATATATTTT.

The genes are TRBV19 and TRBJ2-1; no clear D gene. This CDR3 region has 16 residues. Germline CDR1 and CDR2: LNHDA and SQIVND (reference sequence). V lost 4 bases to trimming and J lost 4 bases, with 17 bases between them. CDR3 amino acids: CASSTLQILGYNEQFF. CDR3 bases: TGTGCCAGTAGTACCCTACAGATCTTAGGGTACAATGAGCAGTTCTTC.

The chain couples TRBV19 to TRBJ2-7; TRBD1 matches 8 bases. The CDR3 runs to 14 residues. Germline values: CDR1 LNHDA, CDR2 SQIVND (reference sequence). The trim removed 10 bases at V and 3 bases at J, leaving 11 bases unmatched. CDR3 nucleotides: TGTGCCACCCAAGCCGGGACAGGCGACTACGAGCAGTACTTC. Protein: CATQAGTGDYEQYF.